By frequency in the sample, the clone carrying this TCR beta chain is medium-sized. Its antigen is still unknown. The data belong to a study of radiotherapy plus CTLA-4 blockade in lung cancer. Repertoires were generated with immunoSEQ multiplex PCR, while TCRdb's copy carries only in-frame clones and drops some. The table lists some 23,000 clones, around 66% of them singletons. Study outcomes and limitations: The authors reported that early blood T cell clone dynamics, with interferon-beta, best predicted response.

The material was peripheral blood, obtained from a patient treated with radiotherapy plus ipilimumab. The origin of this receptor is a human donor with non-small cell lung cancer who had stable disease on radiotherapy plus ipilimumab.

The CDR3 sequence is CASTPRETNYGYTF. The DNA for the CDR3 is TGTGCCAGCACGCCCAGGGAAACTAACTATGGCTACACCTTC. This chain links TRBV6-6 with TRBJ1-2; tentatively, D is TRBD1 (5 bases). Trimming cost V 7 bases and J 0 bases, with 12 bases left between them. CDR1 is MNHNY and CDR2 is SVGAGI in the germline V gene (reference sequence). The CDR3 is 14 amino acids.